A selection of T cell receptor beta chains follows, all from one sample in a study of blood T cells in healthy people across ages. MiXCR, applied by TCRdb to the 5' RACE reads, yields one record per CDR3 protein. The table shows 600,000 to 900,000 distinct CDR3 sequences, with about a quarter occurring only once. These data also formed part of another study, on T cells of mothers and their children.

What was sequenced was blood. All receptors come from a boy between 10 and 17 years old in good health. The CDR3 runs from the conserved cysteine through the conserved F or W. D genes are given only for firm matches. Rows give clone size only sometimes, using once, few, many, or a class for an expanded clone.

j_call d_call clone_size v_call cdr3_nt cdr3_aa
TRBJ2-5 TRBD2 few TRBV12-3/TRBV12-4 TGTGCCAGCAGTCCAGCGGGGCACCGCCAAGAGACCCAGTACTTC CASSPAGHRQETQYF
TRBJ2-5 TRBD2 once TRBV7-2 TGTGCCAGCAGTTCCGGACTAGCGGGAGGGCCCGGGCAAGAGACCCAGTACTTC CASSSGLAGGPGQETQYF
TRBJ2-7 TRBD2 . TRBV3-1 TGTGCCAGCAGCCCCCGGGTAGCGGGAGATTACGAGCAGTACTTC CASSPRVAGDYEQYF
TRBJ2-4 . . TRBV20-1 TGCAGTGCTAGTACAGGAAAATTAGCCAAAAACATTCAGTACTTC CSASTGKLAKNIQYF
TRBJ1-1 . . TRBV7-9 TGTGCCAGCAGCTTAAACAGCGGCACTGAAGCTTTCTTT CASSLNSGTEAFF
TRBJ2-5 TRBD2 . TRBV3-1 TGTGCCAGCAGCCAAGGACTAGCGGGGAAAGAGACCCAGTACTTC CASSQGLAGKETQYF
TRBJ2-6 TRBD1 few TRBV11-1 TGTGCCAGCAGCGCCGCAATCTGGCAGGGGGCTATATATCACTCTGGGGCCAACGTCCTGACTTTC CASSAAIWQGAIYHSGANVLTF
TRBJ2-1 . . TRBV6-2/TRBV6-3 TGTGCCAGCAGCCGGGGGCCCGGTAATGAGCAGTTCTTC CASSRGPGNEQFF
TRBJ1-1 . . TRBV20-1 TGCAGTGCTTGGCTGAACACTGAAGCTTTCTTT CSAWLNTEAFF
TRBJ2-3 TRBD1 . TRBV5-1 TGCGCCAGCAGCCCCGACAGGGGGCGAGATACGCAGTATTTT CASSPDRGRDTQYF
TRBJ1-1 . . TRBV4-1 TGCGCCAGCAGCCAGGTAGTCACAGGACTAACTGAAGCTTTCTTT CASSQVVTGLTEAFF
TRBJ1-2 . . TRBV7-8 TGTGCCAGCAGCCGAGTCGTCAGAAGGTATGGCTACACCTTC CASSRVVRRYGYTF
TRBJ2-3 TRBD2 . TRBV20-1 TGCAGTGCTAGAGCGGCGTCGGCTAGCGGTAGCACAGATACGCAGTATTTT CSARAASASGSTDTQYF
TRBJ2-3 . . TRBV20-1 TGCAGTGCTAGAGGGCGGGGGCCCGTCTCTAGCACAGATACGCAGTATTTT CSARGRGPVSSTDTQYF
TRBJ2-3 TRBD1 few TRBV2 TGTGCCAGCAGTACAGGGGGCTTTACAGATACGCAGTATTTT CASSTGGFTDTQYF
TRBJ2-3 TRBD2 . TRBV29-1 TGCAGCGTTGGACTAGCAGAGAGAGATACGCAGTATTTT CSVGLAERDTQYF
TRBJ2-1 TRBD1 . TRBV7-9 TGTGCCAGCAGCGTTCTCCGGGACAGGGGTAATGAGCAGTTCTTC CASSVLRDRGNEQFF
TRBJ1-2 . . TRBV5-1 TGCGCCAGCAGCAGTCCTCGGACGGAGGATGGCTACACCTTC CASSSPRTEDGYTF
TRBJ2-6 . few TRBV7-3 TGTGCCAGCAGCTCCTCGACGGGGGGGGCCAACGTCCTGACTTTC CASSSSTGGANVLTF
TRBJ1-5 TRBD1 . TRBV20-1 TGCAGTGCTCGACAGGGGGCGGCCCGAAATCAGCCCCAGCATTTT CSARQGAARNQPQHF
TRBJ2-1 . few TRBV9 TGTGCCAGCAGCCCACTGGACAAACGTATTGAGCAGTTCTTC CASSPLDKRIEQFF
TRBJ2-1 . . TRBV7-9 TGTGCCAGCAGCTTAGCGAAGTCGGCAAGCTCCTACAATGAGCAGTTCTTC CASSLAKSASSYNEQFF
TRBJ2-5 . few TRBV5-1 TGCGCCAGCAGCTTGGCCGGGGAGGCGTTGGAGACCCAGTACTTC CASSLAGEALETQYF
TRBJ2-7 . . TRBV10-3 TGTGCCATCAGTGAGTTTGGGGGGGCCTCCTACGAGCAGTACTTC CAISEFGGASYEQYF
TRBJ2-1 . many TRBV7-7 TGTGCTAGCAGCTTAGGGGGGGCGGATGAGCAGTTCTTC CASSLGGADEQFF
TRBJ2-3 . . TRBV25-1 TGTGCCAGCAGTGATGTGGGGGATACGCAGTATTTT CASSDVGDTQYF
TRBJ2-1 TRBD2 . TRBV6-5 TGTGCCAGCAGTTACGGGACTAGCGGGGGGGGTGAGCAGTTCTTC CASSYGTSGGGEQFF
TRBJ2-3 TRBD2 . TRBV5-1 TGCGCCAGCAGCTTTGCGGGACTAGGGGCAGATACGCAGTATTTT CASSFAGLGADTQYF
TRBJ2-7 . . TRBV6-2/TRBV6-3 TGTGCCAGCAGTTACTCGCGCGAGGAGGGGGCTAAAAACGAGCAGTACTTC CASSYSREEGAKNEQYF